The present T cell receptor beta chain was sequenced within a study of vaccination effects on CD4 cells after COVID-19. As for the study in general: Two doses of either BNT162b2 or mRNA-1273 were given to each participant.

This table comes from immunoSEQ multiplex PCR, and its TCRdb copy is limited to in-frame clones, with some not included. The sample yields approximately 25,000 clones, approximately 76% seen once. Germline-derived CDR1 and CDR2 are SGHAT and FQNNGV. The CDR3 covers 15 residues. V shed 5 bases and J 4 bases; nucleotides not matched to a gene: 9. Notes on this clone: The antigen is not known.

Regarding the study as a whole: Pronounced clonal contraction occurred in clones induced by infection and by vaccine late after vaccination.

With the ViraFEST assay, the study expanded antigen-specific CD4+ T cells using viral peptide pools, then sequenced them. CD4+ T cells were isolated after approximately 10 days of culture. Testing of the vaccine recipients showed negative nucleocapsid antibodies and no prior SARS-CoV-2 infection. Half the medium was replaced with IL-2 medium on days 3 and 7. The chain uses TRBV11-2 and TRBJ2-7; TRBD1 matches at 9 bases. The origin of this receptor is a human donor who received a COVID-19 vaccine. Specimen: CD4+ T cells from PBMCs cultured with SARS-CoV-2 spike peptides, collected before COVID-19 vaccination. CDR3 residues: CASSPPGTGSYEQYF. The CDR3 DNA reads as TGTGCCAGCAGCCCCCCCGGGACAGGGTCTTACGAGCAGTACTTC.